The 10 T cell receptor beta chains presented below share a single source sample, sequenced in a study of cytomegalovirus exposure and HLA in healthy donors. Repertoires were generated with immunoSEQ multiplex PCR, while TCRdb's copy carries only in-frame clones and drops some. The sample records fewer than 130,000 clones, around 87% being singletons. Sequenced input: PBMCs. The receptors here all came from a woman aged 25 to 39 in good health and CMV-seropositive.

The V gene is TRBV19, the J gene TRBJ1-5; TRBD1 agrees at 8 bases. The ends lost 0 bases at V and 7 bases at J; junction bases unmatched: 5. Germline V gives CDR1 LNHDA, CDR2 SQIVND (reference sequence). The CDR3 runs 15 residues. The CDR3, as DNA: TGTGCCAGTAGTATAGAGGAGACAGGGGTACAGCCCCAGCATTTT. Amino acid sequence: CASSIEETGVQPQHF.

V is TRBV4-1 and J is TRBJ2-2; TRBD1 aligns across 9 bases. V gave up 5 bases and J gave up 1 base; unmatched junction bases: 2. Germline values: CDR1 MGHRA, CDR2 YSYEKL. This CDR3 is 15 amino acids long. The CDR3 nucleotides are TGCGCCAGCAGCTACAGGGGGCGGAACACCGGGGAGCTGTTTTTT. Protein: CASSYRGRNTGELFF.

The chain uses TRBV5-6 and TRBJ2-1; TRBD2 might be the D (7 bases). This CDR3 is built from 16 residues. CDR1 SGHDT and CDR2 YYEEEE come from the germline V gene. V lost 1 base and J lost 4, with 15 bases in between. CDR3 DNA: TGTGCCAGCAGCTTGTCGGGGGGCAGTGGTTACAATGAGCAGTTCTTC. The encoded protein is CASSLSGGSGYNEQFF.

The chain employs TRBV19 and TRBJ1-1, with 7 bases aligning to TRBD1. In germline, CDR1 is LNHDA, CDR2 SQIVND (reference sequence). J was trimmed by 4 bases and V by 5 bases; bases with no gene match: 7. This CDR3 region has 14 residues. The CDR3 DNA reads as TGTGCCAGTAGTCCATACAGGGGAGGCACTGAAGCTTTCTTT. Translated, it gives CASSPYRGGTEAFF.

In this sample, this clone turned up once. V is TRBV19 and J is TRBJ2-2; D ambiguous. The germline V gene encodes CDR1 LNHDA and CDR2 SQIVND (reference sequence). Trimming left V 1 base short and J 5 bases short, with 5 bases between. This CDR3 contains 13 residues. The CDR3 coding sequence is TGTGCCAGTAGTATAGGCGTGACCGGGGAGCTGTTTTTT. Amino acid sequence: CASSIGVTGELFF.

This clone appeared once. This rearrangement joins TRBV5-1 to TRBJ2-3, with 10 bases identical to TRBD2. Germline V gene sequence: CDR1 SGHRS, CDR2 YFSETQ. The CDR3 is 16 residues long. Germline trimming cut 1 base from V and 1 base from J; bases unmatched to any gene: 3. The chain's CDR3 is CASSLSLAGGTDTQYF. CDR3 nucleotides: TGCGCCAGCAGCTTGTCTCTAGCGGGGGGCACAGATACGCAGTATTTT.

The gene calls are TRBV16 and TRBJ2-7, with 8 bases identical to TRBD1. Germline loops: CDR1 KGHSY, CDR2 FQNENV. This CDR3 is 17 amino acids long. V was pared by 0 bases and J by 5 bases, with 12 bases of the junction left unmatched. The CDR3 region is CASSQSIGQGPADEQYF. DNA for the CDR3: TGTGCCAGCAGCCAATCGATAGGACAGGGACCCGCAGACGAGCAGTACTTC.

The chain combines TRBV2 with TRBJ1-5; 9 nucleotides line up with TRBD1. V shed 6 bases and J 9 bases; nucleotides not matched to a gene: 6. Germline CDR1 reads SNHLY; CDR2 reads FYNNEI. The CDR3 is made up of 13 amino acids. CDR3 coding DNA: TGTGCCAGCAGACCGGGACAGGGAAGGCCCCAGCATTTT. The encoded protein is CASRPGQGRPQHF.

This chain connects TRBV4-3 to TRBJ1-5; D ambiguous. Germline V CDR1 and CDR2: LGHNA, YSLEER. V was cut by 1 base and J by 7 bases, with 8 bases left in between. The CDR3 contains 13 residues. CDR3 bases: TGCGCCAGCAGCCAAGCCGAGCACCAGCCCCAGCATTTT. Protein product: CASSQAEHQPQHF.

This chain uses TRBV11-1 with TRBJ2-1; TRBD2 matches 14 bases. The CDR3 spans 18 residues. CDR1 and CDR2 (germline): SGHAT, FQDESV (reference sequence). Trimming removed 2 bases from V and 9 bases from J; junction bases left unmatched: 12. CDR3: CASSLTFHGLAGGGEQFF. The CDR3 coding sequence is TGTGCCAGCAGCTTAACCTTCCACGGACTAGCGGGAGGCGGTGAGCAGTTCTTC.